This TCR beta chain came from a study of identifying expanded T cells in peripheral blood. Findings of the study overall: Around 1.2 clones differed between technical replicates, versus about 17 and 20 over time. Roughly two-week clone count variance significantly increased as total template count grew.

No infections or other immune events were documented during collection. As to this clone: The antigen is not known.

TCRdb's copy holds only in-frame clones and misses some; the assay was immunoSEQ multiplex PCR. Here the sample spans 120,000 or so clones, 84% being singletons. This TCR derives from a person aged 18 to 69 in good health. Sequencing input: blood.

The CDR3 bases are TGCGCCAGCAGCCTCAGACCTGGGATTGCGAACACCGGGGAGCTGTTTTTT. Its protein product is CASSLRPGIANTGELFF. This rearrangement joins TRBV4-3 to TRBJ2-2, with unresolved D. This CDR3 is built from 17 residues. Trimming took 4 bases from V and 0 from J, leaving 15 bases between them. Germline values: CDR1 LGHNA, CDR2 YSLEER.